The sequence of this T cell receptor (beta chain) was determined in a study of shared T cell receptors in the human thymus (dated by TCRdb to the early 2020s). Background for the entire study: The study investigated the way shared, self-reactive T-cell receptor alpha chains are produced in the human thymus.

Remarks on this clone: Its antigen is unknown. There are no base qualities to consult, and no much larger clone falls within one base.

The protocol used for the library was the immunoSEQ multiplex PCR assay. Not all clones reach the TCRdb copy of this immuneACCESS table, which keeps in-frame sequences only. Checked studies attribute under half of the gap to unresolved V genes and leave the rest unexplained. A total of about 610,000 clones appear in this sample, approximately 90% of them only once. The top ten clonotypes cover about 0.01% of the sample. The CDR3 numbers 14 residues from cysteine through phenylalanine. The DNA shown is the 42-base CDR3, in frame from base 1. Trimming at the junction amounts to 5 bases on V and 4 bases on J, and the germline ends lie 11 bases apart. The germline V gene gives CDR1 as MDHEN and CDR2 as SYDVKM. This sample was also put to use in a study of human thymus T cells. The other study reports the following: The donors were immunologically healthy infants in Finland who had open corrective cardiac surgery for congenital heart defects. Thymus tissue was obtained as surgical resects removed during corrective cardiac surgery. Both the thymic and the peripheral blood repertoires appeared to show biased V and J gene segment usage. According to the related research, thymic TCR repertoires were highly overlapping among unrelated individuals. The study described the TCR alpha and beta repertoires in roughly 8 infant thymus samples and a handful of matching peripheral blood samples. Donor ages ranged from about 6 to 244 days, and the cohort comprised over 5 male and a couple of female infants. Thymocytes were freed from the tissue by mechanical means and kept at -70 degrees C as pellets of roughly 9.5-31 million cells. A QIAsymphony instrument was used to extract genomic DNA from frozen cell pellets. The immunoSEQ multiplex PCR assay was used to amplify the TCRB and TCRAD loci from a standardized quantity of quality-controlled genomic DNA. Amplicons spanned the V(D)J region at a length sufficient to cover the CDR3 and identify V and J genes. Through the commercial immunoSEQ service, the amplicons were sequenced on an Illumina platform. Primer bias and sequencing errors were corrected using previously described methods, and TCRAD and TCRB definitions followed the IMGT database. Repertoires were analysed with immunoSEQ Analyzer 3.0 and VDJTools, covering basic statistics, V/J segment usage, diversity estimates, rarefaction and pairwise overlap. Diversity was estimated using the Chao1, ChaoE, Efron-Thisted, Shannon and inverse Simpson indices, and was also estimated on datasets down-sampled to the size of the smallest sample. Repertoire overlap was assessed by strict matching of CDR3 nucleotide sequence, V gene and J gene, and clustering was done by Jaccard-based multidimensional scaling. On average, roughly 850,000 unique TCRB clonotypes were obtained from thymus samples, compared with 80,000 to 85,000 from blood samples.

The V and J genes are TRBV28 and TRBJ2-2; TRBD2 could be the D gene, as 7 bases match. The clonotype was recovered from a boy less than two years old with a congenital heart defect. Donor details come from another sample of the same person, matched by shared clones. The source material was thymocytes. The nucleotide sequence is given as TGTGCCAGCAGTGGGGGGGGGCCCACCGGGGAGCTGTTTTTT. The resulting protein is CASSGGGPTGELFF.